This is a list of T cell receptor beta chains from one sample in a study of PD-L1 blockade in urothelial cancer. The table came from immunoSEQ multiplex PCR; TCRdb's copy has only in-frame clones and leaves some out. The table lists approximately 90,000 clones, 70% to 90% of them singletons. Sequencing was performed on PBMCs, taken around atezolizumab (anti-PD-L1) treatment. The receptors were sampled from a man aged 55 to 70 with urothelial cancer. Both conserved end residues are part of each CDR3. Fields, in order: CDR3 DNA, CDR3 protein, J gene, D gene, clone size, V gene, CDR3 length. A D gene is named only where the DNA matches it firmly. Some rows mark clone size as missing; the rest say once, few, many or name a class of expanded clone.

CDR3nt: TGTGCCAGCAGCTTAGGGGAGGGTACGCAGTATTTT
CDR3aa: CASSLGEGTQYF
j_gene: TRBJ2-3
d_gene: TRBD2
abundance: NA
v_gene: TRBV7-8
len: 12

CDR3nt: TGTGCCAGCACCCTCACTATAGGGGAGGTAGGCGGCTACACCTTC
CDR3aa: CASTLTIGEVGGYTF
j_gene: TRBJ1-2
d_gene: NA
abundance: NA
v_gene: TRBV2
len: 15

CDR3nt: TGTGCCAGTAGTATAGGTTCTTTCAGCGCCCTTACCTACGAGCAGTACTTC
CDR3aa: CASSIGSFSALTYEQYF
j_gene: TRBJ2-7
d_gene: NA
abundance: NA
v_gene: TRBV19
len: 17

CDR3nt: TGTGCCAGCAGACTAGCGGGGGGGGATACGCAGTATTTT
CDR3aa: CASRLAGGDTQYF
j_gene: TRBJ2-3
d_gene: TRBD2
abundance: many
v_gene: TRBV2
len: 13

CDR3nt: TGTGCCAGCAGCATTTGGACTAGCGGAGACTACGAGCAGTACTTC
CDR3aa: CASSIWTSGDYEQYF
j_gene: TRBJ2-7
d_gene: TRBD2
abundance: once
v_gene: TRBV7-8
len: 15

CDR3nt: TGTGCCAGTAATGAGTTCGGGCGGGGGGCCGACTCCTACAATGAGCAGTTCTTC
CDR3aa: CASNEFGRGADSYNEQFF
j_gene: TRBJ2-1
d_gene: TRBD2
abundance: NA
v_gene: TRBV19
len: 18

CDR3nt: TGTGCCATCAGTGAGTCGACCGGGGAGGGCTACGAGCAGTACTTC
CDR3aa: CAISESTGEGYEQYF
j_gene: TRBJ2-7
d_gene: TRBD2
abundance: NA
v_gene: TRBV10-3
len: 15

CDR3nt: TGTGCCAGCAGCTTGAGTGACGACAGGGGGGGTGACAATGAGCAGTTCTTC
CDR3aa: CASSLSDDRGGDNEQFF
j_gene: TRBJ2-1
d_gene: TRBD1
abundance: NA
v_gene: TRBV11-1
len: 17

CDR3nt: TGTGCCAGCAGCCGCAGTGGGCAGCACGAGCAGTTCTTC
CDR3aa: CASSRSGQHEQFF
j_gene: TRBJ2-1
d_gene: NA
abundance: NA
v_gene: TRBV6-5
len: 13

CDR3nt: TGTGCCAGCAGCTTACCCTCTCCGGGACAGGTCACAGATACGCAGTATTTT
CDR3aa: CASSLPSPGQVTDTQYF
j_gene: TRBJ2-3
d_gene: TRBD1
abundance: NA
v_gene: TRBV7-6
len: 17

CDR3nt: TGTGCCAGCTCACCACCGTGGACAATGAACACCGGGGAGCTGTTTTTT
CDR3aa: CASSPPWTMNTGELFF
j_gene: TRBJ2-2
d_gene: NA
abundance: NA
v_gene: TRBV18
len: 16

CDR3nt: TGTGCCAGCAGCCCGGGACTAGCGGGGCCCTACGAGCAGTACTTC
CDR3aa: CASSPGLAGPYEQYF
j_gene: TRBJ2-7
d_gene: TRBD2
abundance: NA
v_gene: TRBV13
len: 15

CDR3nt: TGTGCCAGCTCAGGGATGGAAAACACTGAAGCTTTCTTT
CDR3aa: CASSGMENTEAFF
j_gene: TRBJ1-1
d_gene: NA
abundance: once
v_gene: TRBV5-8
len: 13

CDR3nt: TGTGCCAGCAGCGCCCGGGGTTACGGCTACACCTTC
CDR3aa: CASSARGYGYTF
j_gene: TRBJ1-2
d_gene: NA
abundance: NA
v_gene: TRBV5-6
len: 12

CDR3nt: TGCGCCAGCAGTCAGGGACAGTCGAAAAACATTCAGTACTTC
CDR3aa: CASSQGQSKNIQYF
j_gene: TRBJ2-4
d_gene: TRBD1
abundance: NA
v_gene: TRBV5-1
len: 14

CDR3nt: TGTGCCTGGAGTCACACGGGGGTCTACGAGCAGTACTTC
CDR3aa: CAWSHTGVYEQYF
j_gene: TRBJ2-7
d_gene: NA
abundance: NA
v_gene: TRBV30
len: 13

CDR3nt: TGCGCCAGCAGCTTGGGACAGGAGAACACTGAAGCTTTCTTT
CDR3aa: CASSLGQENTEAFF
j_gene: TRBJ1-1
d_gene: NA
abundance: NA
v_gene: TRBV5-1
len: 14

CDR3nt: TGTGCCAGCAGTGAAGGGACTAGCGGATACAATGAGCAGTTCTTC
CDR3aa: CASSEGTSGYNEQFF
j_gene: TRBJ2-1
d_gene: TRBD2
abundance: once
v_gene: TRBV25-1
len: 15

CDR3nt: TGTGCCAGTACCGTACGACAGGGTGCTTATGGCTACACCTTC
CDR3aa: CASTVRQGAYGYTF
j_gene: TRBJ1-2
d_gene: TRBD1
abundance: NA
v_gene: TRBV19
len: 14

CDR3nt: TGTGCCAGTAGTACCCTCGTGGTAGCGGGAGTACGGAGCGAGCAGTACTTC
CDR3aa: CASSTLVVAGVRSEQYF
j_gene: TRBJ2-7
d_gene: TRBD2
abundance: NA
v_gene: TRBV19
len: 17

CDR3nt: TGTGCCAGTGGGACAGGGAGATTCCAAGAGACCCAGTACTTC
CDR3aa: CASGTGRFQETQYF
j_gene: TRBJ2-5
d_gene: TRBD1
abundance: NA
v_gene: TRBV5-8
len: 14

CDR3nt: TGCGCCAGCAGCCAAACTAGCGGGACTAACAATGAGCAGTTCTTC
CDR3aa: CASSQTSGTNNEQFF
j_gene: TRBJ2-1
d_gene: TRBD2
abundance: NA
v_gene: TRBV5-1
len: 15

CDR3nt: TGTGCCAGCAGCTCCCGGAGCGGGGGAGGACATAGCACAGATACGCAGTATTTT
CDR3aa: CASSSRSGGGHSTDTQYF
j_gene: TRBJ2-3
d_gene: TRBD2
abundance: NA
v_gene: TRBV11-2
len: 18

CDR3nt: TGTGCCTGGACCAGGGGGGACACTGAAGCTTTCTTT
CDR3aa: CAWTRGDTEAFF
j_gene: TRBJ1-1
d_gene: TRBD1
abundance: NA
v_gene: TRBV30
len: 12

CDR3nt: TGTGCCACCAAGGAGGGGGCAGTCACCGGGGAGCTGTTTTTT
CDR3aa: CATKEGAVTGELFF
j_gene: TRBJ2-2
d_gene: NA
abundance: NA
v_gene: TRBV15
len: 14

CDR3nt: TGTGCCAGCAGCCGGCGACTAGCGGGGGGCAGAACAGATACGCAGTATTTT
CDR3aa: CASSRRLAGGRTDTQYF
j_gene: TRBJ2-3
d_gene: TRBD2
abundance: NA
v_gene: TRBV11-2
len: 17

CDR3nt: TGTGCCAGCCGGCGGTTCAGCACAGATACGCAGTATTTT
CDR3aa: CASRRFSTDTQYF
j_gene: TRBJ2-3
d_gene: NA
abundance: NA
v_gene: TRBV27
len: 13

CDR3nt: TGTGCCAGCAGCCCGAGGGACAGGGTCGAGGGCGGGGAGCTGTTTTTT
CDR3aa: CASSPRDRVEGGELFF
j_gene: TRBJ2-2
d_gene: TRBD1
abundance: NA
v_gene: TRBV14
len: 16

CDR3nt: TGTGCCATCAGTGAGAGGTCCATTCTACGGGGGCAGTACTTC
CDR3aa: CAISERSILRGQYF
j_gene: TRBJ2-7
d_gene: NA
abundance: few
v_gene: TRBV10-3
len: 14

CDR3nt: TGTGCCAGCTCACCAGCTGGGCGGGGAAGGGCCAAAAACATTCAGTACTTC
CDR3aa: CASSPAGRGRAKNIQYF
j_gene: TRBJ2-4
d_gene: NA
abundance: NA
v_gene: TRBV18
len: 17

CDR3nt: TGTGCCAGCAGCTTAGAACCCTTGGACAGGGGGGGAGCTGAAGCTTTCTTT
CDR3aa: CASSLEPLDRGGAEAFF
j_gene: TRBJ1-1
d_gene: TRBD1
abundance: NA
v_gene: TRBV11-2
len: 17

CDR3nt: TGTGCCAGCAGCTTAGACGGGGGGGCCCCAGATACGCAGTATTTT
CDR3aa: CASSLDGGAPDTQYF
j_gene: TRBJ2-3
d_gene: TRBD2
abundance: NA
v_gene: TRBV7-9
len: 15

CDR3nt: TGTGCCAGCAGTCCTAACCTAGCGGGGGGGCCAGAGACCCAGTACTTC
CDR3aa: CASSPNLAGGPETQYF
j_gene: TRBJ2-5
d_gene: TRBD2
abundance: NA
v_gene: TRBV27
len: 16

CDR3nt: TGTGCCAGCTCACCATCCGGGACAGGGTTGAACGAGCAGTACTTC
CDR3aa: CASSPSGTGLNEQYF
j_gene: TRBJ2-7
d_gene: TRBD1
abundance: NA
v_gene: TRBV18
len: 15

CDR3nt: TGTGCCAGCAGCTCCGAGCTTGGCGGGGGGGCATCCGGTGAGCAGTTCTTC
CDR3aa: CASSSELGGGASGEQFF
j_gene: TRBJ2-1
d_gene: TRBD2
abundance: NA
v_gene: TRBV4-2
len: 17

CDR3nt: TGTGCCAGCAGCCAACAGAAAGAGACCCAGTACTTC
CDR3aa: CASSQQKETQYF
j_gene: TRBJ2-5
d_gene: NA
abundance: NA
v_gene: TRBV6-6
len: 12

CDR3nt: TGTGCCAGTAGTCTGACAGGGTCGGGGAACTATGGCTACACCTTC
CDR3aa: CASSLTGSGNYGYTF
j_gene: TRBJ1-2
d_gene: TRBD1
abundance: NA
v_gene: TRBV19
len: 15

CDR3nt: TGTGCCAGCTCCCCGGGCCCCAGGGCCGGGGAGCTGTTTTTT
CDR3aa: CASSPGPRAGELFF
j_gene: TRBJ2-2
d_gene: NA
abundance: NA
v_gene: TRBV18
len: 14

CDR3nt: TGTGCCAGCAGTTACTTTACAGGGGAAGCTTTCTTT
CDR3aa: CASSYFTGEAFF
j_gene: TRBJ1-1
d_gene: NA
abundance: NA
v_gene: TRBV6-5
len: 12

CDR3nt: TGTGCCAGCTCACTGACACCTGAGAACACTGAAGCTTTCTTT
CDR3aa: CASSLTPENTEAFF
j_gene: TRBJ1-1
d_gene: NA
abundance: NA
v_gene: TRBV18
len: 14

CDR3nt: TGTGCCAGCAGTTCCCACGGGAACACTGAAGCTTTCTTT
CDR3aa: CASSSHGNTEAFF
j_gene: TRBJ1-1
d_gene: NA
abundance: NA
v_gene: TRBV6-6
len: 13

CDR3nt: TGTGCCAGCAGCCTACTCCCGGGAGGTCGGACCCAGTACTTC
CDR3aa: CASSLLPGGRTQYF
j_gene: TRBJ2-5
d_gene: TRBD2
abundance: NA
v_gene: TRBV7-2
len: 14

CDR3nt: TGCGCCAGCAGCTGGACAGGGCAGAAAGGTCAGCCCCAGCATTTT
CDR3aa: CASSWTGQKGQPQHF
j_gene: TRBJ1-5
d_gene: TRBD1
abundance: NA
v_gene: TRBV5-1
len: 15

CDR3nt: TGTGCCAGCAGCCACGGGACTGGAACTGCCTACGAGCAGTACTTC
CDR3aa: CASSHGTGTAYEQYF
j_gene: TRBJ2-7
d_gene: NA
abundance: NA
v_gene: TRBV5-4
len: 15

CDR3nt: TGCAGCGTCCTGACTAGCGGGAGGCCAGATACGCAGTATTTT
CDR3aa: CSVLTSGRPDTQYF
j_gene: TRBJ2-3
d_gene: TRBD2
abundance: NA
v_gene: TRBV29-1
len: 14

CDR3nt: TGTGCCAGCAGCTTTGCGGGGGCGCGTGAAAAACTGTTTTTT
CDR3aa: CASSFAGAREKLFF
j_gene: TRBJ1-4
d_gene: NA
abundance: NA
v_gene: TRBV7-8
len: 14

CDR3nt: TGTGCCAGCAGCGTAGGTGGGGACACCTACGAGCAGTACTTC
CDR3aa: CASSVGGDTYEQYF
j_gene: TRBJ2-7
d_gene: NA
abundance: NA
v_gene: TRBV9
len: 14

CDR3nt: TGTGCCAGCAGTCATGGGGGGGGAATGAACACTGAAGCTTTCTTT
CDR3aa: CASSHGGGMNTEAFF
j_gene: TRBJ1-1
d_gene: NA
abundance: NA
v_gene: TRBV6-1
len: 15

CDR3nt: TGTGCCAGCAGCTTAGAACGACAGAATAATGAAAAACTGTTTTTT
CDR3aa: CASSLERQNNEKLFF
j_gene: TRBJ1-4
d_gene: NA
abundance: NA
v_gene: TRBV7-8
len: 15

CDR3nt: TGTGCCAGTAGTATCTTCCGGAACACTGAAGCTTTCTTT
CDR3aa: CASSIFRNTEAFF
j_gene: TRBJ1-1
d_gene: NA
abundance: NA
v_gene: TRBV19
len: 13

CDR3nt: TGTGCCAGCAGCTTGAATGGCGGGGCGAACACCGGGGAGCTGTTTTTT
CDR3aa: CASSLNGGANTGELFF
j_gene: TRBJ2-2
d_gene: NA
abundance: NA
v_gene: TRBV5-4
len: 16

CDR3nt: TGTGCCAGCAGCCTCCGAGGTGCGGGGAATGAGCAGTTCTTC
CDR3aa: CASSLRGAGNEQFF
j_gene: TRBJ2-1
d_gene: NA
abundance: NA
v_gene: TRBV7-2
len: 14

CDR3nt: TGTGCCAGCAGTTCGTCGGGACAGGGATTCACAGATACGCAGTATTTT
CDR3aa: CASSSSGQGFTDTQYF
j_gene: TRBJ2-3
d_gene: TRBD1
abundance: NA
v_gene: TRBV6-6
len: 16